This T cell receptor beta chain stems from a study of T cell responses to AZD1222 COVID-19 vaccine. Regarding this clone: The antigen is undetermined.

Study-wide results and limits: Vaccination with two AZD1222 doses was followed by a rise in Spike-specific TCR breadth and depth.

V was shortened by 4 bases and J by 0 bases, with 10 bases between the two germline ends. This CDR3 has 14 residues. Germline CDR1 reads SNHLY; CDR2 reads FYNNEI. Profiling relied on immunoSEQ multiplex PCR, and the TCRdb table lists in-frame clones only, not all of them. The top ten clones hold over 1.5% of a sample with 150,000 to 200,000 clones, roughly 92% of them seen once. Sample: peripheral blood, taken 28 days after the second AZD1222 dose. J is TRBJ2-7 and V is TRBV2; D perhaps matches TRBD1 (5 bases). The clonotype comes from an adult who received the AZD1222 COVID-19 vaccine. CDR3 DNA: TGTGCCAGCAGTGGGACACTCAGCTCCTACGAGCAGTACTTC. Translation: CASSGTLSSYEQYF.